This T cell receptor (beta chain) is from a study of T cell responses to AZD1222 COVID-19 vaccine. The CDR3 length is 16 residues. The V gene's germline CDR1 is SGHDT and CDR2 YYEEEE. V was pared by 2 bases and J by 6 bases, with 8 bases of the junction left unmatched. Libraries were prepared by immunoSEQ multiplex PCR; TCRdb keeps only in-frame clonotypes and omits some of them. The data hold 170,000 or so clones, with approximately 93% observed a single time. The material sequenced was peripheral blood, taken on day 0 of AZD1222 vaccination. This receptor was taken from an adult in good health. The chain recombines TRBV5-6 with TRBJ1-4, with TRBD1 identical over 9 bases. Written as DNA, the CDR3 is TGTGCCAGCAGCTTACAGCATCGGGACAGGGATGAAAAACTGTTTTTT. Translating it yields CASSLQHRDRDEKLFF. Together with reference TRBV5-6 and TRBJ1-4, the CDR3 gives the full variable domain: DAGVTQSPTHLIKTRGQQVTLRCSPKSGHDTVSWYQQALGQGPQFIFQYYEEEERQRGNFPDRFSGHQFPNYSSELNVNALLLGDSALYLCASSLQHRDRDEKLFFGSGTQLSVL.